This note documents a single T cell receptor (beta chain) sequence. The antigen is not known. Generated by immunoSEQ multiplex PCR, the TCRdb table keeps only in-frame clones and is missing some. Here the sample spans around 35,000 clones, roughly 62% being singletons. The data are from a study of vaccination effects on CD4 cells after COVID-19. Looking at the study overall: Participants received two doses of either the BNT162b2 or mRNA-1273 vaccine. Findings and limits, study-wide: Clones of infection and vaccine origin contracted markedly late after vaccination.

Antigen-specific CD4+ T cell clonotypes were called by their expansion after viral peptide-pool culture in ViraFEST. The culture ran for 10 days, and then CD4+ T cells were isolated. None of the vaccinated had previously contracted SARS-CoV-2, and their nucleocapsid antibodies tested negative. Half the medium was swapped for IL-2 medium on days 3 and 7. Deletions cut 7 bases from V and 2 bases from J, with 6 bases between. CDR3 length: 12 amino acids. In germline, CDR1 is MNHEY, CDR2 SVGAGI. The sequenced sample was CD4+ T cells from PBMCs cultured with HCoV-OC43 spike peptides, obtained before COVID-19 vaccination. The sample's subset: HCoV-OC43 spike overlapping peptide pool stimulation. The receptor was derived from a human donor who received a COVID-19 vaccine. V usage is TRBV6-5 and J usage is TRBJ1-3; D remains unclear. The CDR3: CASTAAGNTIYF. The DNA of the CDR3 is TGTGCCAGCACGGCAGCTGGAAACACCATATATTTT.